This T cell receptor beta chain appears in the sequencing data of a study of radiation and T cells in renal cell carcinoma (dated by TCRdb to the early 2020s). For context, the study as a whole: A total of around 53 samples underwent TCR beta sequencing, made up of approximately 26 tumors and some 27 peripheral blood samples. The final blood draw was performed at 4 weeks after radiation, at the same time as nephrectomy. Across all 53 samples, 4 million or so unique CDR3 nucleotide sequences encoding about 2.4 million unique CDR3 amino acid sequences were identified. Results and caveats for the whole study, not just this receptor: Tracking of blood repertoire dynamics stopped at about 4 weeks after treatment, with no follow-up past that point. In blood, the top tumor clonotypes increased from baseline to 2 weeks after radiation and then shrank by 4 weeks, which suggests a temporary expansion of tumor-resident clones. Because no pretreatment tumor biopsies were available, whether clonotypes were present in the tumor at baseline could not be determined. Effects of radiation dose or scheduling on the TCR repertoire could not be addressed with the single-armed trial design.

Points on this clone: Its antigen specificity is not known. Qualities for individual bases were not recorded, and no much larger clone is one base off.

Including cysteine and phenylalanine, the CDR3 has 14 amino acids. Solely the CDR3 DNA is kept, with 42 bases framed from the first base. V is pruned by 8 bases and J by 4 bases, leaving 8 bases of the junction without a gene match. CDR1 and CDR2, per the germline V gene (reference sequence), are MNHNY and SVGAGI. The immunoSEQ kit was used, according to the manufacturer's recommendations, to generate TCR beta libraries from genomic DNA. To prepare libraries, a first multiplex PCR with proprietary primers was run, followed by a second PCR that added unique barcodes, and a bead cleanup was done after each round. A kit-provided positive control reaction and a negative control reaction were included in every sample batch. The final libraries underwent checking on an Agilent 4200 TapeStation D1000 ScreenTape, volumetric pooling, and quantification by qPCR. Sequencing ran on an Illumina NextSeq500 with a MidOutput 150-cycle cartridge, using 156 Read1 and 15 Index1 cycles with kit custom primers. The pooled library was loaded at approximately 1 pM, with an approximately 20% PhiX control spiked in. In the authors' own workflow: The vendor-processed data were analyzed in R, and a clonotype was defined as all T cells that share the same CDR3 nucleotide sequence. For clone abundance analyses, frequencies were normalized to the 10,000 most abundant clones per sample. Public T cell clones, averaging fewer than five per sample, were removed before analysis. An abundance difference of at least 32-fold between compartments was the criterion for calling clonotypes tumor-enriched or baseline blood-enriched. A beta-binomial differential abundance model was applied to find clonotypes that expanded or contracted between blood time points. The Baroni-Urbani and Buser coefficient was used to measure tumor-blood repertoire similarity, and groups were compared with two-tailed Wilcoxon tests in R. This is the immuneACCESS table as TCRdb keeps it, with only in-frame sequences that have V and J called. A part of the clones is gone; compared with another copy, unresolved V genes explain less than half, and the rest is unexplained. For V, J and clone size, that table is used; D and trimming come from the DNA. The sample table records about 90,000 clones; 70% to 90% of these occur just once. The ten largest clones add up to roughly 8.8% of the sample.

What this sample's time point label stands for: blood 4 weeks post-SBRT, at nephrectomy. In light of the paper, this sample's treatment or condition label describes: 15 Gy SBRT to primary tumor, nephrectomy 4 weeks later. Samples were obtained from a clinical trial, in which 15 Gy stereotactic body radiation therapy was delivered to primary renal cell carcinomas and nephrectomy was performed 4 weeks later. To follow tumor-enriched clonotypes, peripheral blood was collected serially from radiation-treated patients at baseline and again at 2 weeks and 4 weeks after SBRT. Renal cell carcinoma with clear cell pathology was present in all patients. Genomic DNA for TCR sequencing was prepared using the QIAamp DNA Blood Mini Kit (Qiagen). The analyses included just those samples that passed every quality control check.

The rearrangement combines TRBV6-6 with TRBJ1-3, and TRBD1 aligns with 7 junction nucleotides. The sample was blood, taken from a patient whose treatment included radiotherapy and nephrectomy. The TCR sequence derives from a man aged 50 to 60 with renal cell carcinoma. The CDR3 loop reads CASSQQGSGNTIYF. The nucleotide sequence is given as TGTGCCAGCTCCCAACAGGGGTCGGGAAACACCATATATTTT.